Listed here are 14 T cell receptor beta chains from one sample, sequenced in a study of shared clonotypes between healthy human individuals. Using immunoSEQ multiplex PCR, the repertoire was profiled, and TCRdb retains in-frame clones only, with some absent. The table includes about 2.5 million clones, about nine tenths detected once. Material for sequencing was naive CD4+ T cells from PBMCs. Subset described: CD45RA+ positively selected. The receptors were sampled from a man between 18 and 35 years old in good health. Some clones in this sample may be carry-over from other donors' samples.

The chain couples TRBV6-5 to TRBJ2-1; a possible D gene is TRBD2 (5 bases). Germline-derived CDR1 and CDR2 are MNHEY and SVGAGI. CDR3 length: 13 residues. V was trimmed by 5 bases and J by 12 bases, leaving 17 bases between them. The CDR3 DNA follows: TGTGCCAGCAGTGAAGGACTTCTCTACGCGCAGTTCTTC. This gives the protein CASSEGLLYAQFF.

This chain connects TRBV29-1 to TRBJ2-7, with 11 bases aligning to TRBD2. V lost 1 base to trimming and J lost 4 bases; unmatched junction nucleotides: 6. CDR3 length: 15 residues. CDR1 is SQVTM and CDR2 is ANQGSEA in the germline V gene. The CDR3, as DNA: TGCAGCGTTGAAGGGGGACTAGCGGATTCTTACGAGCAGTACTTC. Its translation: CSVEGGLADSYEQYF.

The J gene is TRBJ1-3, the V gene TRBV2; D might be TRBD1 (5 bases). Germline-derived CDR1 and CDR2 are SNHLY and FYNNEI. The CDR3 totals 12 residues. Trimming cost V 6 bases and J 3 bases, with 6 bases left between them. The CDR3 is CASRGDGNTIYF. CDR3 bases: TGTGCCAGCAGGGGGGATGGAAACACCATATATTTT.

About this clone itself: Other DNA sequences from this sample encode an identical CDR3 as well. The CDR3 loop reads CSARNYEQFF. CDR3 DNA sequence: TGCAGTGCTAGAAACTATGAGCAGTTCTTC. The rearrangement joins TRBV20-1 to TRBJ2-1; D uncertain. CDR3 length equals 10 residues. V lost 2 bases and J lost 8, with 4 bases in between. CDR1 and CDR2 from the germline V gene are DFQATT and SNEGSKA (reference sequence).

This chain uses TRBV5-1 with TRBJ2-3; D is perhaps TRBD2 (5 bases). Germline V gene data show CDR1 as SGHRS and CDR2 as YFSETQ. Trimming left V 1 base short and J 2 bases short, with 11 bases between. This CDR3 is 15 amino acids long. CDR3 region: CASSLRSGLTDTQYF. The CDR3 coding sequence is TGCGCCAGCAGCTTGCGAAGCGGACTCACAGATACGCAGTATTTT.

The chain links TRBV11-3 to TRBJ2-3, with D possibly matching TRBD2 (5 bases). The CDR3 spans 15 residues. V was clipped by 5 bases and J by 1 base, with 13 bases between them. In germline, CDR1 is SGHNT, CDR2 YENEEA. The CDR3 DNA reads TGTGCCAGCAGCGACCCGAGGGTAGGCACAGATACGCAGTATTTT. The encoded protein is CASSDPRVGTDTQYF.

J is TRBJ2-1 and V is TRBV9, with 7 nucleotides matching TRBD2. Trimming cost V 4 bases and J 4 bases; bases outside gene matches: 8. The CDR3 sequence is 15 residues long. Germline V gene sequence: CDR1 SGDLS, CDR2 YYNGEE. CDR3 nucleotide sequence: TGTGCCAGCAGCAAGGCGGGAGAAGCTTACAATGAGCAGTTCTTC. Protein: CASSKAGEAYNEQFF.

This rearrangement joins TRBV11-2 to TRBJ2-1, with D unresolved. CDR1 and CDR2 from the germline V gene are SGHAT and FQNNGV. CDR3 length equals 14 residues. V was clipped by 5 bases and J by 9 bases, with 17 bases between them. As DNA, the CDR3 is TGTGCCAGCAGCCCACTGACCGGCCGCGGTGAGCAGTTCTTC. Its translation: CASSPLTGRGEQFF.

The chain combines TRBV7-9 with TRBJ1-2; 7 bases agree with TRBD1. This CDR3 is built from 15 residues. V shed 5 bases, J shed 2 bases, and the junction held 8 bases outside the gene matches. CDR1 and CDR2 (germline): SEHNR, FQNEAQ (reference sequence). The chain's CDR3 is CASSPAPGQNYGYTF. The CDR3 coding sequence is TGTGCCAGCAGCCCGGCTCCGGGACAGAACTATGGCTACACCTTC.

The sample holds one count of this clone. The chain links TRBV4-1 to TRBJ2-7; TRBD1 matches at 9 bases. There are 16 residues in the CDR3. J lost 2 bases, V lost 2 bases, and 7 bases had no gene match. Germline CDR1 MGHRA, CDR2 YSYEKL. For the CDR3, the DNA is TGCGCCAGCAGCCAACCACCCGGGACAGGGACCTACGAGCAGTACTTC. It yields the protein CASSQPPGTGTYEQYF.

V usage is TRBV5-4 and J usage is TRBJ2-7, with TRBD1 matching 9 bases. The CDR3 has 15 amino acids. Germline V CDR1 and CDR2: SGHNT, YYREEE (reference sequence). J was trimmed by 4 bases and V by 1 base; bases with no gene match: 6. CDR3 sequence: CASSLLGDRAYEQYF. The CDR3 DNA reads TGTGCCAGCAGCTTGCTCGGGGACAGGGCTTACGAGCAGTACTTC.

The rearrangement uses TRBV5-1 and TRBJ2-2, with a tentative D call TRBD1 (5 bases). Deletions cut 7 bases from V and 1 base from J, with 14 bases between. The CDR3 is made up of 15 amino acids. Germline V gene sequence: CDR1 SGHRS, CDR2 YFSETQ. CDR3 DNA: TGCGCCAGCGGATGGGGCGACGGGAACACCGGGGAGCTGTTTTTT. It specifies CASGWGDGNTGELFF.

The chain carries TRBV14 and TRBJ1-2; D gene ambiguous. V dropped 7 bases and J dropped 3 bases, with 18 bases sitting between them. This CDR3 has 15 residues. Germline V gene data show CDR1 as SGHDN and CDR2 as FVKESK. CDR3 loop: CASTKGVGVDYGYTF. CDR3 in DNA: TGTGCCAGCACCAAAGGAGTCGGGGTAGACTATGGCTACACCTTC.

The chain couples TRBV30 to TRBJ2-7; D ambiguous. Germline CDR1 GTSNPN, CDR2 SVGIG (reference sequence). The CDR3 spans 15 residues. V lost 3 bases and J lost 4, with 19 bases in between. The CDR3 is CAWRATGPGPYEQYF. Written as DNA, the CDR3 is TGTGCCTGGAGAGCTACCGGGCCTGGGCCTTACGAGCAGTACTTC.